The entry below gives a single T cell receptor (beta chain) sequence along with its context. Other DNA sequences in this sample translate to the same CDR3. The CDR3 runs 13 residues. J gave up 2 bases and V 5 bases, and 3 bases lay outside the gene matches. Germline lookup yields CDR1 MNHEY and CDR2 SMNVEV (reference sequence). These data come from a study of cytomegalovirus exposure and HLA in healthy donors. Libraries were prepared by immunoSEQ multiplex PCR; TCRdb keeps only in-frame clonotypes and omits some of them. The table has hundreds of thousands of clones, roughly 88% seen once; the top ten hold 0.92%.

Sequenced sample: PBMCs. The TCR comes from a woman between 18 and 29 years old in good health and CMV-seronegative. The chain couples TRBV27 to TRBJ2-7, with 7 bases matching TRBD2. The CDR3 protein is CASSRTSAYEQYF. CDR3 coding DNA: TGTGCCAGCAGTCGTACTAGCGCCTACGAGCAGTACTTC.